This T cell receptor (beta chain) was retrieved from a study of early T cells in non-severe SARS-CoV-2 infection. Study-wide findings and caveats: Anti-spike CD8 responses were favored by VDJdb matching, which missed private and CD4 specificities.

cDNA molecules, individually, were tagged with unique molecular identifiers. TCRdb re-called the 5' RACE reads with MiXCR, one entry per CDR3 protein. The sample lists tens of thousands of distinct CDR3 sequences, about 11% occurring once. Ten or more counts support this clonotype. Its antigen is unidentified. The V end lost 6 bases, the J end lost 7 bases, and 19 bases lay between the germline ends. CDR3 length equals 14 residues. Germline V gene data show CDR1 as SGHAT and CDR2 as FQNNGV. The V and J genes are TRBV11-2 and TRBJ2-7; D is perhaps TRBD1 (6 bases). The sample comprised whole blood. This TCR came from an adult who was a healthcare worker with PCR-confirmed SARS-CoV-2 infection or an uninfected control (not recorded which). CDR3 sequence (DNA): TGTGCCAGCAGTAAACTGACAGGCTCCTTGGAGCAGTACTTC. Its protein product is CASSKLTGSLEQYF.